One T cell receptor beta chain is described in this entry. Under the authors' procedure: Reference gene primers were amplified, and this amplification served to estimate nucleated cell counts. Sequencing used immunoSEQ multiplex PCR; TCRdb keeps in-frame clones, though not all of them. For V, J and clone size, that table is used; D and trimming come from the DNA. The sample includes about 200,000 clones, about 88% of them seen just once. The record originates from a study of blood T cell repertoires in COVID-19. CDR3 length equals 17 residues. Germline V gives CDR1 MGHDK, CDR2 SYGVNS. V shed 2 bases and J 6 bases; nucleotides not matched to a gene: 8.

The J gene is TRBJ1-6, the V gene TRBV25-1; 9 positions agree with TRBD1. The sequencing sample was made of peripheral blood. This clonotype originated in a human donor in a cohort sampled during active COVID-19. The DNA of the CDR3 is TGTGCCAGCAGTGAAACTCGACCGGACAGGGGTAATTCACCCCTCCACTTT. Its protein product is CASSETRPDRGNSPLHF.